This T cell receptor (beta chain) was captured by sequencing in a study of blood T cell repertoires in COVID-19. Study context: Samples representing acute and convalescent COVID-19 were sourced from the United States, Italy and Spain. Nucleic acid was either cDNA or gDNA, and it came from T cells, B-cell-depleted T cells, or PBMCs.

The assay was immunoSEQ multiplex PCR, and TCRdb's table has in-frame clones only and misses some. The profile covers 150,000 to 200,000 clones, with about nine tenths appearing a single time and 2.5% to 4% taken by the ten largest. This TCR came from a man aged 70 or older with acute or convalescent COVID-19. The sequenced sample was peripheral blood.

CDR3 residues: CASSPRGSYNEQFF. The CDR3 nucleotides are TGTGCCAGCAGCCCCCGGGGCTCCTACAATGAGCAGTTCTTC. This chain uses TRBV7-3 with TRBJ2-1; D possibly corresponds to TRBD2 (5 bases). V was cut by 5 bases and J by 0 bases, with 8 bases left in between. The germline V gene has CDR1 SGHTA and CDR2 FQGTGA. This CDR3 has 14 amino acids.